Given below is one T cell receptor beta chain in context. The antigen is unknown. These data come from a study of OX40 agonist ivuxolimab in advanced cancers. Study context: Cancers in dose escalation were hepatocellular, melanoma, renal cell and head and neck. Points from the study as a whole: Among patients with partial responses at 0.1-3.0 mg/kg, clonal expansion was among the lowest.

Only in-frame clones appear in the TCRdb table, and some are missing; sequencing was by immunoSEQ multiplex PCR. This repertoire shows about 28,000 clones, about 86% found once; its top ten account for 25% to 30%. Germline CDR1 reads SGHAT; CDR2 reads FQNNGV. This CDR3 region has 13 residues. The germline V and J ends were trimmed by 1 base and 4 bases, with 8 bases remaining between them. The receptor was derived from an adult with an advanced solid tumor such as melanoma, head and neck, liver or kidney cancer. The sequenced sample was CD4+ or CD8+ T cells sorted from blood, obtained in a trial of the OX40 agonist ivuxolimab. The chain links TRBV11-2 to TRBJ2-7; D call uncertain. The CDR3 loop reads CASSLAAGYEQYF. CDR3 bases: TGTGCCAGCAGCTTAGCGGCTGGGTACGAGCAGTACTTC.